Listed here is a single TCR beta chain. The data are from a study of OX40 agonist ivuxolimab in advanced cancers. Here immunoSEQ multiplex PCR was the method, and the copy in TCRdb shows in-frame clones only, minus some. The repertoire holds roughly 100,000 clones, approximately 93% seen once, with around 0.28% in the top ten. This TCR was recovered from an adult with an advanced solid tumor such as melanoma, head and neck, liver or kidney cancer. Sequencing used CD4+ or CD8+ T cells sorted from blood, obtained in a trial of the OX40 agonist ivuxolimab.

The CDR3, as DNA: TGTGCCAGCAGCTACCCGAACACTGAAGCTTTCTTT. This sequence encodes CASSYPNTEAFF. The gene calls are TRBV7-2 and TRBJ1-1; no reliable D call. The CDR3 has 12 amino acids. Trimming took off 4 bases at V and 1 base at J, with 4 bases between the two ends. The germline V gene encodes CDR1 SGHTA and CDR2 FQGNSA.